The clone carrying this TCR beta chain was observed a single time. Its antigen is unidentified. Trimming removed 3 bases from V and 14 bases from J; junction bases left unmatched: 6. This CDR3 region has 12 residues. Germline-derived CDR1 and CDR2 are MDHEN and SYDVKM. The split of CD4+ cells yielded CD45RA+ naive and CD45RA-negative memory subsets. The sample originates from a study of shared clonotypes between healthy human individuals. General study results and limits: In the sorted subsets, rarefaction showed sequencing was incomplete despite large depth. Naive subsets generally had larger estimated richness than memory subsets.

For each subset, genomic DNA was distributed in equal portions over several immunoSEQ plates. The assay was immunoSEQ multiplex PCR, and TCRdb's table has in-frame clones only and misses some. Here the sample spans over a million clones, about 96% being singletons. This chain joins TRBV28 and TRBJ2-1; 8 bases fit TRBD2. The sequenced sample was naive CD4+ T cells sorted from blood. Subset: CD45RA+ positively selected. The origin of this receptor is a man aged 25-45 years in good health. CDR3: CASSFRTSTEFF. The CDR3 nucleotides read TGTGCCAGCAGTTTCAGGACTAGCACTGAGTTCTTC.